This T cell receptor (beta chain) was found in a study of T cells expressing NK-cell markers. CDR3 size: 14 residues. CDR1 is SGDLS and CDR2 is YYNGEE in the germline V gene. TCRdb reprocessed the 5' RACE reads; each CDR3 protein has one entry and no DNA is given. In all, the sample yields around 260,000 distinct CDR3 sequences. The source material was blood T cells: a sorted CD56 or NKG2C T cell subset, CD4+ or CD8+ T cells, or bulk PBMC T cells (not recorded which). The TCR comes from a woman between 18 and 69 years old in good health. This chain connects TRBV9 to TRBJ1-3. CDR3 loop: CASSVEGSGNTIYF.